A single sample gave rise to the 9 T cell receptor beta chains below, sequenced in a study of spatial heterogeneity in lung cancer. The time point here: sample taken at primary tumor resection. Whole RNA, isolated from tumor, nontumor lung or frozen PBMC, was sequenced without prior sorting. TCRdb re-called the 5' RACE reads with MiXCR, one entry per CDR3 protein. The sample gives 75,000 to 85,000 distinct CDR3 sequences, about 20% of which show up once; roughly 6.2% is in the top ten. The sample in question was PBMCs, obtained at surgery. The receptors shown here come from a male donor with early-stage non-small cell lung cancer.

In its sample, this clonotype was seen many times. The chain has TRBV6-5 and TRBJ1-1, with unresolved D. Germline CDR1 is MNHEY and CDR2 is SVGAGI. This CDR3 region has 14 residues. V dropped 0 bases and J dropped 5 bases, with 10 bases sitting between them. DNA of the CDR3: TGTGCCAGCAGTTACTCAGCGGTTGGGACTGAAGCTTTCTTT. Translating it yields CASSYSAVGTEAFF.

The sample holds a few counts of this clonotype. This sequence joins TRBV24-1 and TRBJ2-5, with 9 bases lining up with TRBD2. The V segment lost 4 bases and the J segment 4 bases; nucleotides outside the gene matches: 3. There are 14 residues in the CDR3. Germline assignment: CDR1 KGHDR and CDR2 SFDVKD. DNA of the CDR3: TGTGCCACCAGTGAACTAGCGGGTGGAGAGACCCAGTACTTC. Amino acids: CATSELAGGETQYF.

This clonotype was seen a few times. This rearrangement joins TRBV7-2 to TRBJ2-1; 8 bases are shared with TRBD1. The CDR3 loop spans 15 amino acids. Germline V gene sequence: CDR1 SGHTA, CDR2 FQGNSA. With 5 bases clipped from V and 1 base from J, the junction kept 4 bases outside the gene matches. The CDR3, as DNA: TGTGCCAGCAGCCTCGGACAGGGTTCCTACAATGAGCAGTTCTTC. Its protein is CASSLGQGSYNEQFF.

This chain connects TRBV27 to TRBJ1-4; D might be TRBD1 (5 bases). The CDR3 totals 16 residues. V dropped 1 base and J dropped 4 bases, with 13 bases sitting between them. CDR1 MNHEY and CDR2 SMNVEV come from the germline V gene (reference sequence). Here the CDR3 reads CASSLFRGGLNEKLFF. DNA for the CDR3: TGTGCCAGCAGTTTATTCCGGGGCGGACTTAATGAAAAACTGTTTTTT.

The chain couples TRBV10-3 to TRBJ2-2; D may be TRBD2 (5 bases). The CDR3 totals 14 residues. Trimming shortened V by 3 bases and J by 0 bases, and 5 bases separated the two germline ends. Germline V gene sequence: CDR1 ENHRY, CDR2 SYGVKD. CDR3 loop: CAISELANTGELFF. DNA for the CDR3: TGTGCCATCAGTGAACTAGCGAACACCGGGGAGCTGTTTTTT.

This clonotype was seen at least ten times. The CDR3 nucleotides are TGTGCCATCAGTGAATTGCTTAGCGGGAGCCCGAACACCGGGGAGCTGTTTTTT. Translation: CAISELLSGSPNTGELFF. The V and J genes are TRBV10-3 and TRBJ2-2; 9 bases line up with TRBD2. Trimming cost V 3 bases and J 0 bases; bases outside gene matches: 8. The CDR3 is 18 residues long. Germline loops: CDR1 ENHRY, CDR2 SYGVKD.

The chain has TRBV5-1 and TRBJ2-3, with unresolved D. Germline loops: CDR1 SGHRS, CDR2 YFSETQ. The CDR3 has 14 amino acids. Trimming cost V 7 bases and J 0 bases, with 12 bases left between them. The CDR3 sequence is CASGQQKSTDTQYF. The CDR3 DNA reads as TGCGCCAGCGGGCAACAGAAGAGCACAGATACGCAGTATTTT.

In its sample, this clonotype is medium-sized (0.01 to 0.1%). The V and J genes are TRBV3-1 and TRBJ2-7; perhaps TRBD2 as D (5 bases). There are 12 residues in the CDR3. CDR1 and CDR2 from the germline V gene are LGHDT and YNNKEL (reference sequence). Trimming left V 4 bases short and J 7 bases short, with 11 bases between. Here the CDR3 DNA reads TGTGCCAGCAGCCCCTTCGGGATAGAGCAGTACTTC. Protein product: CASSPFGIEQYF.

Note on this clonotype: This may arise from a read error, as a much more abundant clone is one base away. The conserved phenylalanine or tryptophan normally closing the CDR3 is absent here, so this likely arose from a read error. This sequence joins TRBV7-9 and TRBJ2-7; D is unclear. Trimming removed 0 bases at V and 1 base at J, with 7 bases between. CDR3 length equals 14 residues. Germline CDR1 is SEHNR and CDR2 is FQNEAQ (reference sequence). The CDR3 DNA reads TGTGCCAGCAGCTTAGCAGGCCTATCCTACGAGCAGTACTCC. Its protein is CASSLAGLSYEQYS.